These 20 T cell receptor beta chains came from one sample sequenced in a study of cytomegalovirus exposure and HLA in healthy donors. The PCR employed 60 Vbeta primers together with 13 Jbeta primers. The data were produced by immunoSEQ multiplex PCR, yet TCRdb's version contains in-frame clones alone and is incomplete. The sample lists 130,000 to 150,000 clones, more than 60% occurring once. The sequencing sample was made of PBMCs. The receptors stem from a male donor in good health and CMV-seronegative.

This chain joins TRBV7-2 and TRBJ2-7; TRBD1 agrees at 8 bases. CDR1 and CDR2 from the germline V gene are SGHTA and FQGNSA. The J segment lost 8 bases and the V segment lost 7 bases, leaving 16 bases of the junction unmatched. The CDR3 has 15 residues. The chain's CDR3 is CASTKLPRGQGQQYF. The DNA for the CDR3 is TGTGCCAGCACCAAGCTCCCACGCGGACAGGGCCAGCAGTACTTC.

The chain carries TRBV10-1 and TRBJ2-7; 7 nucleotides match TRBD1. CDR3 length equals 14 residues. V lost 2 bases to trimming and J lost 5 bases; unmatched junction nucleotides: 6. The V gene's germline CDR1 is WNHNN and CDR2 SYGVQD (reference sequence). The CDR3 nucleotides read TGCGCCAGCAGTGAGGTCGACAGGGCGGACGAGCAGTACTTC. This translates into CASSEVDRADEQYF.

The chain is built from TRBV7-6 and TRBJ2-2, with 7 bases lining up with TRBD1. Per germline, CDR1 SGHVS and CDR2 FNYEAQ. The trim removed 5 bases at V and 6 bases at J, leaving 9 bases unmatched. This CDR3 is 15 amino acids long. DNA of the CDR3: TGTGCCAGCAGCAAGGACAGGTCTAAGGCCGGGGAGCTGTTTTTT. Translated: CASSKDRSKAGELFF.

This rearrangement joins TRBV4-3 to TRBJ1-2, with TRBD1 as a possible D gene (5 bases). The V end lost 7 bases, the J end lost 7 bases, and 16 bases lay between the germline ends. Per germline, CDR1 LGHNA and CDR2 YSLEER. The CDR3 is made up of 13 amino acids. The chain's CDR3 is CASTQSIGGGYTF. CDR3 in DNA: TGCGCCAGCACCCAGAGTATCGGGGGTGGCTACACCTTC.

The genes are TRBV7-9 and TRBJ1-2; perhaps TRBD1 as D (6 bases). From germline, CDR1 is SEHNR and CDR2 FQNEAQ (reference sequence). Trimming cost V 5 bases and J 2 bases, with 15 bases left between them. The CDR3 loop spans 15 amino acids. The CDR3 DNA sequence: TGTGCCAGCAGCCCCCGGACAGCCTCCAACTATGGCTACACCTTC. Protein sequence: CASSPRTASNYGYTF.

The chain recombines TRBV19 with TRBJ2-1; TRBD2 agrees at 9 bases. This CDR3 region has 16 residues. V was pared by 5 bases and J by 9 bases, with 14 bases of the junction left unmatched. From germline, CDR1 is LNHDA and CDR2 SQIVND (reference sequence). CDR3 sequence reads: CASSATVQAGGGEQFF. The CDR3 DNA reads TGTGCCAGTAGTGCCACAGTCCAAGCGGGGGGAGGTGAGCAGTTCTTC.

This clone has only a few counts. The rearrangement uses TRBV12-5 and TRBJ1-1; TRBD1 is a possible D gene (6 bases). There are 14 residues in the CDR3. Trimming stripped 3 bases from V and 1 base from J, with 9 bases between. Germline-derived CDR1 and CDR2 are LGHNT and FRNRAP. In DNA form, the CDR3 reads TGTGCTAGTGGTTTTCCGGGACAGAACACTGAAGCTTTCTTT. Its protein product is CASGFPGQNTEAFF.

The CDR3 loop reads CASSGGDRTYGYTF. CDR3 coding DNA: TGTGCCAGCTCAGGCGGGGACAGGACCTATGGCTACACCTTC. V is TRBV7-9 and J is TRBJ1-2, with TRBD1 identical over 8 bases. The germline V gene encodes CDR1 SEHNR and CDR2 FQNEAQ (reference sequence). J gave up 4 bases and V 8 bases, and 9 bases lay outside the gene matches. The CDR3 consists of 14 residues.

The chain employs TRBV5-1 and TRBJ2-5, with 14 positions matching TRBD2. The germline CDR1 and CDR2 sequences are SGHRS and YFSETQ. J lost 1 base, V lost 4 bases, and 3 bases had no gene match. The CDR3 runs to 16 residues. The CDR3 DNA sequence: TGCGCCAGCAGCCCCGGACTAGCGGGGGGCCAAGAGACCCAGTACTTC. Amino acids: CASSPGLAGGQETQYF.

This clone appeared a single time. The chain carries TRBV7-2 and TRBJ1-5; D possibly corresponds to TRBD1 (5 bases). Germline assignment: CDR1 SGHTA and CDR2 FQGNSA. The CDR3 covers 16 residues. V was pared by 5 bases and J by 0 bases, with 14 bases between. CDR3 region: CASSAWGGISNQPQHF. The CDR3 DNA is TGTGCCAGCAGCGCCTGGGGCGGAATTAGCAATCAGCCCCAGCATTTT. The full variable domain, rest sourced from reference TRBV7-2 and TRBJ1-5, is GAGVSQSPSNKVTEKGKDVELRCDPISGHTALYWYRQSLGQGLEFLIYFQGNSAPDKSGLPSDRFSAERTGGSVSTLTIQRTQQEDSAVYLCASSAWGGISNQPQHFGDGTRLSIL.

This clone has only a few counts. The chain recombines TRBV6-5 with TRBJ1-4; 7 nucleotides match TRBD1. After removal of 0 bases from V and 11 bases from J, the junction contained 9 bases not matched to a gene. Germline-derived CDR1 and CDR2 are MNHEY and SVGAGI. The CDR3 covers 15 residues. The DNA of the CDR3 is TGTGCCAGCAGTTACTCGACAGGGACCCTGGGGAAACTGTTTTTT. This translates into CASSYSTGTLGKLFF.

The chain uses TRBV7-9 and TRBJ1-4, with TRBD1 identical over 7 bases. Germline V lookup: CDR1 SEHNR, CDR2 FQNEAQ (reference sequence). There are 15 residues in the CDR3. After removal of 7 bases from V and 5 bases from J, the junction contained 10 bases not matched to a gene. The CDR3 DNA reads as TGTGCCAGCATCGAATGGGACAGAGACAATGAAAAACTGTTTTTT. This sequence encodes CASIEWDRDNEKLFF.

The chain uses TRBV29-1 and TRBJ2-2, with 12 bases aligning to TRBD2. V shed 7 bases, J shed 1 base, and the junction held 4 bases outside the gene matches. CDR1 and CDR2 from the germline V gene are SQVTM and ANQGSEA. The CDR3 consists of 15 residues. The chain's CDR3 is CSAGTSGWNTGELFF. Here the CDR3 DNA reads TGCAGCGCTGGGACTAGCGGGTGGAACACCGGGGAGCTGTTTTTT.

V gene TRBV7-2 combines with J gene TRBJ1-1, with TRBD1 matching 9 bases. V was clipped by 5 bases and J by 3 bases; unmatched bases: 10. The CDR3 is 16 amino acids. CDR1 SGHTA and CDR2 FQGNSA come from the germline V gene. CDR3 region: CASSMNRGREYTEAFF. The DNA of the CDR3 is TGTGCCAGCAGCATGAACAGGGGGCGCGAGTACACTGAAGCTTTCTTT.

The rearrangement links TRBV7-8 to TRBJ2-7, with D maybe TRBD2 (6 bases). The CDR3 contains 16 residues. Trimming stripped 1 base from V and 1 base from J, with 14 bases between. CDR1 SGHVS and CDR2 FQNEAQ come from the germline V gene. In nucleotides, the CDR3 is TGTGCCAGCAGCTTAGTATCGGCGGGGCTATCCTACGAGCAGTACTTC. It is translated as CASSLVSAGLSYEQYF.

The chain couples TRBV19 to TRBJ1-3, with TRBD1 as a possible D gene (6 bases). The CDR3 covers 14 residues. Germline-derived CDR1 and CDR2 are LNHDA and SQIVND (reference sequence). V was cut by 3 bases and J by 2 bases, with 8 bases left in between. For the CDR3, the DNA is TGTGCCAGTAGTATCCCAGGGGCTGGAAACACCATATATTTT. Encoded protein: CASSIPGAGNTIYF.

This clone has a single count. The genes are TRBV5-1 and TRBJ2-5; D gene ambiguous. V was trimmed by 0 bases and J by 2 bases, leaving 11 bases between them. This CDR3 comprises 15 residues. In germline, CDR1 is SGHRS, CDR2 YFSETQ. The CDR3 DNA is TGCGCCAGCAGCTTGGCCAGGCACCTACAAGAGACCCAGTACTTC. As protein: CASSLARHLQETQYF.

Only a few counts were recorded for this clone. The chain uses TRBV25-1 and TRBJ2-4, with D possibly being TRBD2 (6 bases). CDR1 MGHDK and CDR2 SYGVNS come from the germline V gene. This CDR3 spans 15 amino acids. With 6 bases removed from V and 0 bases from J, the gap between germline ends came to 12 bases. The CDR3 sequence is CASRPTGVAKNIQYF. CDR3 nucleotides: TGTGCCAGCAGGCCAACGGGGGTAGCCAAAAACATTCAGTACTTC.

The rearrangement uses TRBV18 and TRBJ1-6; the match to TRBD1 covers 7 bases. V lost 4 bases, J lost 5 bases, and 2 bases stayed unmatched. The CDR3 spans 14 residues. The germline gives CDR1 KGHSH, CDR2 LQKENI. Here the CDR3 DNA reads TGTGCCAGCTCACAAACAGGGGATAATTCACCCCTCCACTTT. Protein product: CASSQTGDNSPLHF.

The V and J genes are TRBV13 and TRBJ2-5, with 9 positions matching TRBD2. This CDR3 spans 16 amino acids. In germline, CDR1 is PRHDT, CDR2 FYEKMQ (reference sequence). V shed 4 bases and J 3 bases; nucleotides not matched to a gene: 9. This chain's CDR3 is CASSWGSGGLKETQYF. The CDR3 DNA reads TGTGCCAGCAGCTGGGGGAGCGGGGGGTTGAAAGAGACCCAGTACTTC.